This is a list of T cell receptor beta chains from one sample in a study of CD8 T cells in ankylosing spondylitis. TCRdb re-called the 5' RACE reads with MiXCR, one entry per CDR3 protein. This table holds fewer than 200,000 distinct CDR3 sequences, 18% found once. The specimen sequenced was blood, either unsorted or a sorted T cell fraction (not recorded which). The source of these receptors is a male donor with ankylosing spondylitis or in good health (not recorded which). The CDR3 runs from the conserved cysteine through the conserved F or W. Each record gives: D gene, V gene, clone size, J gene, CDR3 protein, CDR3 DNA. A D gene is named only where the DNA matches it firmly. Not all rows give a size; the values are once, few, many and, for expanded clones, a class.

NA,TRBV6-5,NA,TRBJ2-2,CASRGLNTGELFF,TGTGCCAGCCGAGGGCTGAACACCGGGGAGCTGTTTTTT
NA,TRBV20-1,many,TRBJ2-5,CSARRDQPYFLETQYF,TGCAGTGCTAGGAGGGACCAGCCCTATTTTTTGGAGACCCAGTACTTC
NA,TRBV20-1,NA,TRBJ2-3,CSELSGTTDTQYF,TGCAGTGAGCTCAGCGGCACCACAGATACGCAGTATTTT
NA,TRBV5-1,many,TRBJ1-4,CASSLRGPDEKLFF,TGCGCCAGCAGCTTGCGGGGGCCGGACGAAAAACTGTTTTTT
NA,TRBV7-9,NA,TRBJ1-5,CASSLAQPNQPQHF,TGTGCCAGCAGCTTAGCCCAGCCCAATCAGCCCCAGCATTTT
NA,TRBV27,few,TRBJ2-3,CASSHRGTVITDTQYF,TGTGCCAGCAGTCACCGCGGGACAGTAATCACAGATACGCAGTATTTT
NA,TRBV27,few,TRBJ2-3,CASSLIRTSTDTQYF,TGTGCCAGCAGTTTAATTCGAACTAGCACAGATACGCAGTATTTT
NA,TRBV27,few,TRBJ1-3,CASRPLSGNTIYF,TGTGCCAGCAGACCCCTGAGTGGAAACACCATATATTTT
TRBD1,TRBV20-1,many,TRBJ1-1,CSASRQGQGTEAFF,TGCAGTGCTAGTAGACAGGGGCAGGGGACTGAAGCTTTCTTT
NA,TRBV20-1,few,TRBJ2-5,CSANKWETQYF,TGCAGTGCCAACAAGTGGGAGACCCAGTACTTC
NA,TRBV12-3/TRBV12-4,many,TRBJ2-3,CASSLEVTDTQYF,TGTGCCAGCAGTTTAGAGGTTACAGATACGCAGTATTTT